The present T cell receptor beta chain was sequenced within a study of T cells after yellow fever vaccination. Points from the study as a whole: The presence of abundant clonotypes contaminating from the bulk population was possible in FACS-sorted repertoires.

CDR1 SGHTA and CDR2 FQGNSA come from the germline V gene. This CDR3 contains 14 residues. Unmatched junction bases numbered 5, after V lost 1 base and J lost 9 bases. This clonotype showed up just a few times. Its antigen is unknown. TCRdb reprocessed the 5' RACE reads with MiXCR, giving one entry per CDR3 protein. The sample comprises approximately 510,000 distinct CDR3 sequences, around a fifth of which are singletons, and about a sixth rests with the top ten. The sample here was PBMCs, taken roughly 23 days after the first yellow fever vaccination. This clonotype was obtained from a man between 18 and 35 years old who received the YFV17D yellow fever vaccine. V usage is TRBV7-2 and J usage is TRBJ2-1; 8 bases match TRBD1. The CDR3 reads CASSLGFGTGEQFF. The CDR3 DNA follows: TGTGCCAGCAGCTTAGGTTTCGGGACAGGTGAGCAGTTCTTC.